A single sample gave rise to the 20 T cell receptor beta chains below, sequenced in a study of type 1 regulatory T cells. Their cognate antigens are unknown. Using its own MiXCR run on the reads, TCRdb lists one record per CDR3 protein. The sample consists of about 74,000 distinct CDR3 sequences, about three fifths of them appearing once. Sequenced: cultured T cells, either the whole culture or a sorted T cell fraction (not recorded which). Subset: Tr1-enriched cell product generated in vitro against host alloantigens. These receptors were taken from a human donor in good health.

J is TRBJ2-2 and V is TRBV5-5; no clear D. The V end lost 2 bases, the J end lost 5 bases, and 10 bases lay between the germline ends. This CDR3 spans 14 amino acids. Germline-derived CDR1 and CDR2 are SGHKS and YYEKEE (reference sequence). In DNA form, the CDR3 reads TGTGCCAGCAGCTTCAAAGAACAGACCGGGGAGCTGTTTTTT. Residues: CASSFKEQTGELFF.

This chain links TRBV5-6 with TRBJ1-2, with TRBD1 matching 12 bases. Germline CDR1 is SGHDT and CDR2 is YYEEEE. The V and J ends lost 3 bases and 6 bases, in that order; junction bases with no gene match: 9. The CDR3 length is 16 residues. CDR3 loop: CASSSFGGTGGNGYTF. The CDR3 DNA follows: TGTGCCAGCAGCTCCTTCGGGGGGACAGGGGGCAATGGCTACACCTTC.

The chain has TRBV5-4 and TRBJ1-4, with D possibly TRBD1 on 5 matching bases. The V end lost 4 bases, the J end lost 0 bases, and 13 bases lay between the germline ends. This CDR3 region has 16 residues. Germline assignment: CDR1 SGHNT and CDR2 YYREEE (reference sequence). The CDR3 spells CASSRGRPATNEKLFF. CDR3 nucleotide sequence: TGTGCCAGCAGCCGGGGACGCCCTGCAACTAATGAAAAACTGTTTTTT.

V gene TRBV12-3 or TRBV12-4 combines with J gene TRBJ1-5; D is ambiguous. CDR3 size: 14 residues. Trimming took 6 bases from V and 7 from J, leaving 16 bases between them. CDR3 in DNA: TGTGCCAGCAGCAGCCCAACAGTCCAGCAGCCCCAGCATTTT. This gives the protein CASSSPTVQQPQHF.

In this sample, this clonotype turned up once. One end of the junction fails to match germline, which may point to a read error. The CDR3 is CASSQVRGTENTEAFF. CDR3 sequence (DNA): TGCGCCAGCAGCCAAGTACGGGGGACAGAGAACACTGAAGCTTTCTTT. This sequence joins TRBV4-2 and TRBJ1-1; the match to TRBD1 covers 7 bases. Per the germline V gene, CDR1 is LGHNA and CDR2 is YNFKEQ. CDR3 length equals 16 residues.

This clonotype came up a few times. The gene calls are TRBV18 and TRBJ2-7; D is ambiguous. CDR3 length: 13 residues. Germline V gene data show CDR1 as KGHSH and CDR2 as LQKENI. Trimming left V 4 bases short and J 2 bases short, with 9 bases between. CDR3: CASSLSGTYEQYF. In DNA form, the CDR3 reads TGTGCCAGCTCACTGAGTGGCACCTACGAGCAGTACTTC. Full variable domain (rest looked up from reference TRBV18 and TRBJ2-7): NAGVMQNPRHLVRRRGQEARLRCSPMKGHSHVYWYRQLPEEGLKFMVYLQKENIIDESGMPKERFSAEFPKEGPSILRIQQVVRGDSAAYFCASSLSGTYEQYFGPGTRLTVT.

This clonotype showed up just a few times. V usage is TRBV12-3 or TRBV12-4 and J usage is TRBJ2-2; the match to TRBD2 covers 11 bases. CDR3 size: 15 residues. The junction had 3 bases not matched to a gene; V was cut back by 5 bases and J by 4 bases. CDR3 in DNA: TGTGCCAGCAGTCCCACTAGCGGGAGCACCGGGGAGCTGTTTTTT. This gives the protein CASSPTSGSTGELFF.

V is TRBV4-2 and J is TRBJ2-3, with D hard to call. CDR1 and CDR2 from the germline V gene are LGHNA and YNFKEQ. V gave up 0 bases and J gave up 2 bases, with 12 bases separating them. The CDR3 is made up of 16 amino acids. CDR3 coding DNA: TGTGCCAGCAGCCAAGATTTTGCCGGATCCACAGATACGCAGTATTTT. Translation gives CASSQDFAGSTDTQYF.

The chain combines TRBV6-1 with TRBJ1-3, with D possibly being TRBD1 (5 bases). V lost 6 bases, J lost 0 bases, and 15 bases lay in between. This CDR3 contains 16 residues. Germline V CDR1 and CDR2: MNHNS, SASEGT. CDR3 loop: CASRKDTANSGNTIYF. Here the CDR3 DNA reads TGTGCCAGCAGAAAGGACACCGCTAACTCTGGAAACACCATATATTTT.

This clonotype was observed a handful of times. The CDR3 DNA reads as TGTGCCAGCAGCTCCCGGACTAGCGGGTTTTCAGATACGCAGTATTTT. Translated, it gives CASSSRTSGFSDTQYF. This rearrangement joins TRBV7-2 to TRBJ2-3, with 11 bases identical to TRBD2. The CDR3 sequence is 16 residues long. V lost 4 bases, J lost 4 bases, and 7 bases stayed unmatched. From germline, CDR1 is SGHTA and CDR2 FQGNSA.

CDR3: CASGGINNEQFF. Here the CDR3 DNA reads TGTGCCAGCGGAGGGATTAACAATGAGCAGTTCTTC. The V call is TRBV6-5, the J call TRBJ2-1; a weak D match, TRBD2 (6 bases). Looked up from germline, CDR1 is MNHEY and CDR2 is SVGAGI. This CDR3 region has 12 residues. V was trimmed by 8 bases and J by 5 bases, leaving 10 bases between them.

This clonotype showed up just a few times. This rearrangement joins TRBV18 to TRBJ1-1; 7 bases align to TRBD1. CDR3 length: 16 amino acids. Germline assignment: CDR1 KGHSH and CDR2 LQKENI. The trim removed 1 base at V and 5 bases at J, leaving 10 bases unmatched. This CDR3 is CASSPQTGKMGTEAFF. DNA of the CDR3: TGTGCCAGCTCACCACAGACAGGGAAGATGGGAACTGAAGCTTTCTTT.

This clonotype was seen only once. The chain joins TRBV18 to TRBJ2-5; 7 bases map to TRBD2. Per the germline V gene, CDR1 is KGHSH and CDR2 is LQKENI. The CDR3 is 13 amino acids. Unmatched junction bases numbered 11, after V lost 6 bases and J lost 10 bases. In DNA, the CDR3 is TGTGCCAGCTCGTCAGGCGCGGGAGAAGGCCAGTACTTC. Translated, it gives CASSSGAGEGQYF.

This clonotype was observed a few times. This chain connects TRBV7-8 to TRBJ2-1; 10 bases map to TRBD2. Trimming took 2 bases from V and 7 from J; bases not matched to a gene: 5. The CDR3 has 15 residues. CDR1 and CDR2 (germline): SGHVS, FQNEAQ. Here the CDR3 DNA reads TGTGCCAGCAGCTTAATGTTAGCGGGAGGTAATGAGCAGTTCTTC. Amino acid sequence: CASSLMLAGGNEQFF.

The chain joins TRBV5-5 to TRBJ2-3; the D is unclear. CDR3 length: 13 amino acids. Trimming stripped 4 bases from V and 10 bases from J, with 16 bases between. Germline assignment: CDR1 SGHKS and CDR2 YYEKEE (reference sequence). This CDR3 is CASSAALELSQYF. DNA of the CDR3: TGTGCCAGCAGCGCAGCTCTAGAGTTGTCGCAGTATTTT.

The V call is TRBV29-1, the J call TRBJ2-1, with D unresolved. V lost 6 bases and J 10 bases, leaving 10 bases between the germline ends. Germline assignment: CDR1 SQVTM and CDR2 ANQGSEA. The CDR3 contains 10 residues. In nucleotides, the CDR3 is TGCAGCGTCGAGTCTGGCGAGCAGTTCTTC. Protein product: CSVESGEQFF.

The rearrangement joins TRBV4-1 to TRBJ2-1; 7 positions match TRBD2. This CDR3 region has 18 residues. CDR1 is MGHRA, CDR2 YSYEKL, per germline. The V segment lost 0 bases and the J segment 0 bases; nucleotides outside the gene matches: 8. The CDR3 loop is CASSQDPGGHSSYNEQFF. As DNA, the CDR3 is TGCGCCAGCAGCCAAGACCCGGGGGGTCACAGCTCCTACAATGAGCAGTTCTTC.

The chain joins TRBV7-2 to TRBJ1-2; no reliable D call. CDR1 SGHTA and CDR2 FQGNSA come from the germline V gene. V lost 3 bases, J lost 5 bases, and 19 bases lay in between. This CDR3 spans 16 amino acids. The CDR3 nucleotides read TGTGCCAGCAGCTTGGCCCGGGCCCCCGCGATATATGGCTACACCTTC. It specifies CASSLARAPAIYGYTF.

This clonotype has more than one count but fewer than ten. The chain combines TRBV20-1 with TRBJ2-5; the match to TRBD2 covers 11 bases. Germline assignment: CDR1 DFQATT and CDR2 SNEGSKA (reference sequence). This CDR3 comprises 16 residues. Germline trimming cut 8 bases from V and 0 bases from J; bases unmatched to any gene: 11. The CDR3 coding sequence is TGCAGTTCGCCGGGACTAGCGGACGGTTACCAAGAGACCCAGTACTTC. This translates into CSSPGLADGYQETQYF.

This clonotype was counted a few times. The chain links TRBV5-1 to TRBJ2-6, with 10 nucleotides matching TRBD1. In germline, CDR1 is SGHRS, CDR2 YFSETQ. Trimming took 2 bases from V and 1 from J; bases not matched to a gene: 6. This CDR3 is 18 amino acids long. The chain's CDR3 is CASSFTGTGVSGANVLTF. CDR3 nucleotide sequence: TGCGCCAGCAGCTTTACCGGGACAGGGGTGTCTGGGGCCAACGTCCTGACTTTC.